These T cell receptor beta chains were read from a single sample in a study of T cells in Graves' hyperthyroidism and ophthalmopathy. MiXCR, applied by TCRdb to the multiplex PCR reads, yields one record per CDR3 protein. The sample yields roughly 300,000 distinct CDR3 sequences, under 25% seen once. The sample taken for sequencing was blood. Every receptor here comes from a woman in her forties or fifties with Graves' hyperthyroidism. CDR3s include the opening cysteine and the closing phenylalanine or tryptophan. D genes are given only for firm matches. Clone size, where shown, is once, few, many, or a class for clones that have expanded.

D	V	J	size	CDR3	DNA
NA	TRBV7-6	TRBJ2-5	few	CASSLGRVGGGQETQYF	TGTGCCAGCAGCTTAGGTCGGGTGGGAGGGGGTCAAGAGACCCAGTACTTC
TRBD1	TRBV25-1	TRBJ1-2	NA	CASTGQGLNYGYTF	TGTGCCAGCACCGGACAGGGGTTGAACTATGGCTACACCTTC
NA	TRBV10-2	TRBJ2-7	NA	CASKSGYEQYF	TGCGCCAGCAAATCTGGCTACGAGCAGTACTTC
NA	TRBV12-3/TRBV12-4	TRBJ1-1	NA	CASSSGSMNTEAFF	TGTGCCAGCAGTTCAGGAAGCATGAACACTGAAGCTTTCTTT
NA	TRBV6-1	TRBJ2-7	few	CASSRRTVKSYEQYF	TGTGCCAGCAGCCGAAGGACAGTAAAATCCTACGAGCAGTACTTC
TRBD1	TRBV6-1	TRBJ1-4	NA	CASRKTGGREKLFF	TGTGCCAGCAGGAAAACAGGGGGGAGGGAAAAACTGTTTTTT
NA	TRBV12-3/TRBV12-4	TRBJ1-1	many	CASSFYRLNTEAFF	TGTGCCAGCAGTTTCTACCGTCTTAACACTGAAGCTTTCTTT
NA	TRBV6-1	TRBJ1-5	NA	CASSEGKLSNQPQHF	TGTGCCAGCAGTGAAGGCAAGCTGAGCAATCAGCCCCAGCATTTT
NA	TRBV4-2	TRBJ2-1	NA	CASSQVGEDGSHNEQFF	TGTGCCAGCAGCCAAGTAGGGGAGGACGGGAGCCACAATGAGCAGTTCTTC
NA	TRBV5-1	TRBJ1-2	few	CASSLDRAGYGYTF	TGCGCCAGCAGCTTGGACAGGGCGGGGTATGGCTACACCTTC
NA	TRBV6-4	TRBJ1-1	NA	CASSESSTEAFF	TGTGCCAGCAGTGAATCGTCCACTGAAGCTTTCTTT
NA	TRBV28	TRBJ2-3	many	CASSSTNMAQYF	TGTGCCAGCAGCTCGACTAACATGGCGCAGTATTTT
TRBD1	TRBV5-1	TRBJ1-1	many	CASSSGQTGKGTEAFF	TGCGCCAGCAGCTCGGGACAGACGGGTAAGGGTACTGAAGCTTTCTTT
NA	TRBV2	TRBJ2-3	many	CASIRSGDTQYF	TGTGCCAGCATAAGATCTGGAGATACGCAGTATTTT
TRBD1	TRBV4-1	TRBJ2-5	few	CASSQDPHGGQGGVETQYF	TGCGCCAGCAGCCAAGATCCCCACGGAGGACAGGGCGGAGTGGAGACCCAGTACTTC
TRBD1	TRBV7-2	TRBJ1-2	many	CASSLALGGAGGYTF	TGTGCCAGCAGCTTAGCCTTAGGGGGCGCGGGCGGCTACACCTTC
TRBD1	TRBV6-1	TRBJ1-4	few	CASRSSGQREKLFF	TGTGCCAGCAGGAGCTCGGGACAGCGAGAAAAACTGTTTTTT
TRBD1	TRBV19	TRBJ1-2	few	CASTGGEDNYGYTF	TGTGCCTCGACAGGGGGCGAAGATAACTATGGCTACACCTTC
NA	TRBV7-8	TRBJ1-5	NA	CASSLRGFWGNSNQPQHF	TGTGCCAGCAGCTTACGAGGCTTTTGGGGCAATAGCAATCAGCCCCAGCATTTT
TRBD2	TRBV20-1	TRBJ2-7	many	CSVGLAGAYEQYF	TGCAGTGTTGGACTAGCGGGAGCCTACGAGCAGTACTTC
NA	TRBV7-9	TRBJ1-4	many	CASSLGDGATNEKLFF	TGTGCCAGCAGCTTAGGGGACGGAGCAACTAATGAAAAACTGTTTTTT
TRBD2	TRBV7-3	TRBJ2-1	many	CASSSRTSGRRLNEQFF	TGTGCCAGCAGCTCCCGGACTAGCGGGAGAAGACTGAATGAGCAGTTCTTC
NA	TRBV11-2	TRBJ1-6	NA	CASSPRNRDSPLHF	TGTGCCAGCAGCCCTCGGAACAGGGATTCACCCCTCCACTTT
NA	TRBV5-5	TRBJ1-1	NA	CASSLIAGEMNTEAFF	TGTGCCAGCAGCTTGATCGCAGGAGAGATGAACACTGAAGCTTTCTTT
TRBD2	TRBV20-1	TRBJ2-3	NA	CSARDLASGRDTDTQYF	TGCAGTGCTAGAGATTTAGCTAGCGGGAGGGACACAGATACGCAGTATTTT
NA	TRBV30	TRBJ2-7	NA	CAWSGGNSYEQYF	TGTGCCTGGTCTGGCGGGAATTCCTACGAGCAGTACTTC
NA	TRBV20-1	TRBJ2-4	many	CSASHWGGTKAKNIQYF	TGCAGTGCTAGTCACTGGGGCGGGACGAAAGCCAAAAACATTCAGTACTTC
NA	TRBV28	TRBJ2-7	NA	CASSLSPNNEQYF	TGTGCCAGCAGTTTATCTCCCAATAACGAGCAGTACTTC
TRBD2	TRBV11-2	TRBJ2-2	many	CASSLSSGRDTGELFF	TGTGCCAGCAGCTTATCTAGCGGGAGAGACACCGGGGAGCTGTTTTTT
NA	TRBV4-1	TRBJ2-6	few	CASSSPGSSGANVLTF	TGCGCCAGCAGCTCTCCCGGGTCCTCTGGGGCCAACGTCCTGACTTTC
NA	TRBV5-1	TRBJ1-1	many	CASSSIVNTEAFF	TGCGCCAGCAGTTCGATTGTGAACACTGAAGCTTTCTTT